Following are 13 T cell receptor beta chains from one sample sequenced in a study of cytomegalovirus exposure and HLA in healthy donors. PCR amplification relied on 60 Vbeta primers (plus 13 Jbeta primers). Using immunoSEQ multiplex PCR, the repertoire was profiled, and TCRdb retains in-frame clones only, with some absent. The profile covers about 140,000 clones, with more than 70% appearing a single time and about 3.5% taken by the ten largest. The source material was PBMCs. Every receptor here comes from a man aged 35 to 55 in good health and CMV-seronegative.

V gene TRBV13 combines with J gene TRBJ1-1; 8 nucleotides agree with TRBD1. This CDR3 contains 14 residues. With 5 bases clipped from V and 4 bases from J, the junction kept 6 bases outside the gene matches. The germline CDR1 and CDR2 sequences are PRHDT and FYEKMQ (reference sequence). Written as DNA, the CDR3 is TGTGCCAGCAGCCCGACAGGGGAGTCCACTGAAGCTTTCTTT. The encoded protein is CASSPTGESTEAFF.

The rearrangement uses TRBV18 and TRBJ2-5; 8 nucleotides align to TRBD1. Germline-derived CDR1 and CDR2 are KGHSH and LQKENI. The CDR3 runs 15 residues. The J segment lost 5 bases and the V segment lost 1 base, leaving 6 bases of the junction unmatched. Written as DNA, the CDR3 is TGTGCCAGCTCACCACTACAGGGGGGCAGGGAGACCCAGTACTTC. It encodes CASSPLQGGRETQYF.

This chain connects TRBV2 to TRBJ2-3, with a tentative D call TRBD2 (6 bases). CDR1 and CDR2 from the germline V gene are SNHLY and FYNNEI. CDR3 length: 14 amino acids. With 7 bases removed from V and 2 bases from J, the gap between germline ends came to 13 bases. The CDR3 here is CASIGGAYTDTQYF. In DNA, the CDR3 is TGTGCCAGCATAGGCGGGGCCTACACAGATACGCAGTATTTT.

The chain employs TRBV5-1 and TRBJ2-1, with 7 bases that match TRBD1. This CDR3 has 18 residues. J gave up 0 bases and V 4 bases, and 13 bases lay outside the gene matches. CDR1 is SGHRS, CDR2 YFSETQ, per germline. The CDR3 region is CASSPTGSYSTSYNEQFF. CDR3 bases: TGCGCCAGCAGCCCGACAGGGTCTTACTCGACCTCCTACAATGAGCAGTTCTTC.

The CDR3 DNA follows: TGCGCCAGCAGCTTCTCAGGGGGCACAAACATTCAGTACTTC. Its protein is CASSFSGGTNIQYF. The chain joins TRBV5-1 to TRBJ2-4; TRBD1 matches 8 bases. Losses at the gene ends were 2 bases for V and 6 bases for J; bases not matched to a gene: 4. Germline CDR1 and CDR2: SGHRS and YFSETQ. CDR3 length equals 14 residues.

The chain is built from TRBV5-1 and TRBJ1-2; D uncertain. The CDR3 consists of 15 residues. With 0 bases removed from V and 2 bases from J, the gap between germline ends came to 11 bases. Germline assignment: CDR1 SGHRS and CDR2 YFSETQ. Here the CDR3 reads CASSLGYLVNYGYTF. CDR3 bases: TGCGCCAGCAGCTTGGGTTATTTAGTAAACTATGGCTACACCTTC. Together with reference TRBV5-1 and TRBJ1-2, the CDR3 gives the full variable domain: KAGVTQTPRYLIKTRGQQVTLSCSPISGHRSVSWYQQTPGQGLQFLFEYFSETQRNKGNFPGRFSGRQFSNSRSEMNVSTLELGDSALYLCASSLGYLVNYGYTFGSGTRLTVV.

This chain connects TRBV7-2 to TRBJ2-1; 7 bases agree with TRBD1. CDR1 and CDR2 from the germline V gene are SGHTA and FQGNSA. The CDR3 loop spans 15 amino acids. J was trimmed by 3 bases and V by 4 bases; bases with no gene match: 6. The DNA of the CDR3 is TGTGCCAGCAGCTCTCCGGGACAGTTCTACAATGAGCAGTTCTTC. Amino acid sequence: CASSSPGQFYNEQFF.

The chain is built from TRBV7-3 and TRBJ2-2; TRBD1 agrees at 10 bases. This CDR3 region has 18 residues. Germline values: CDR1 SGHTA, CDR2 FQGTGA. Trimming removed 5 bases from V and 5 bases from J; junction bases left unmatched: 14. For the CDR3, the DNA is TGTGCCAGCAGCCTTGGGAGTCCCGGACAGGGGGGTACCGGGGAGCTGTTTTTT. It yields the protein CASSLGSPGQGGTGELFF. The whole variable domain, filled in from reference TRBV7-3 and TRBJ2-2, reads GAGVSQTPSNKVTEKGKYVELRCDPISGHTALYWYRQSLGQGPEFLIYFQGTGAADDSGLPNDRFFAVRPEGSVSTLKIQRTERGDSAVYLCASSLGSPGQGGTGELFFGEGSRLTVL.

The CDR3 region has the DNA TGCGCCAGCAGGGAAGGAGCCGCGGGGAATCAGCCCCAGCATTTT. Protein sequence: CASREGAAGNQPQHF. This sequence joins TRBV5-1 and TRBJ1-5, with D uncertain. The CDR3 spans 15 residues. Looked up from germline, CDR1 is SGHRS and CDR2 is YFSETQ. Trimming took off 5 bases at V and 4 bases at J, with 16 bases between the two ends. Drawing the rest from reference TRBV5-1 and TRBJ1-5, the complete variable domain is KAGVTQTPRYLIKTRGQQVTLSCSPISGHRSVSWYQQTPGQGLQFLFEYFSETQRNKGNFPGRFSGRQFSNSRSEMNVSTLELGDSALYLCASREGAAGNQPQHFGDGTRLSIL.

The CDR3 DNA follows: TGCGCCAGCAGCTTGGCCTACGGACAGGGTGTCAATGAGCAGTTCTTC. This codes for CASSLAYGQGVNEQFF. V gene TRBV5-1 combines with J gene TRBJ2-1; 8 nucleotides align to TRBD1. Germline CDR1 SGHRS, CDR2 YFSETQ. The ends lost 0 bases at V and 6 bases at J; junction bases unmatched: 8. CDR3 length equals 16 residues. The complete variable domain, with remaining parts taken from reference TRBV5-1 and TRBJ2-1, reads KAGVTQTPRYLIKTRGQQVTLSCSPISGHRSVSWYQQTPGQGLQFLFEYFSETQRNKGNFPGRFSGRQFSNSRSEMNVSTLELGDSALYLCASSLAYGQGVNEQFFGPGTRLTVL.

This CDR3 is CASSVTGTGGQPQHF. In DNA, the CDR3 is TGTGCCAGCAGCGTCACCGGGACAGGGGGACAGCCCCAGCATTTT. The V gene is TRBV9, the J gene TRBJ1-5, with 11 bases matching TRBD1. The CDR3 sequence is 15 residues long. Germline trimming cut 2 bases from V and 7 bases from J; bases unmatched to any gene: 5. Germline CDR1 reads SGDLS; CDR2 reads YYNGEE.

The J gene is TRBJ2-2, the V gene TRBV18, with 9 bases aligning to TRBD1. This CDR3 spans 16 amino acids. V lost 5 bases to trimming and J lost 2 bases; unmatched junction nucleotides: 6. Per the germline V gene, CDR1 is KGHSH and CDR2 is LQKENI. The CDR3 here is CASSAGQGVNTGELFF. DNA for the CDR3: TGTGCCAGCTCAGCGGGACAGGGCGTTAACACCGGGGAGCTGTTTTTT.

This chain joins TRBV18 and TRBJ1-1, with TRBD1 matching over 7 bases. CDR1 is KGHSH, CDR2 LQKENI, per germline. Trimming cost V 4 bases and J 2 bases; bases outside gene matches: 10. This CDR3 contains 16 residues. This CDR3 is CASSLLVQGINTEAFF. The CDR3 DNA reads TGTGCCAGCTCACTTCTTGTACAGGGGATTAACACTGAAGCTTTCTTT.